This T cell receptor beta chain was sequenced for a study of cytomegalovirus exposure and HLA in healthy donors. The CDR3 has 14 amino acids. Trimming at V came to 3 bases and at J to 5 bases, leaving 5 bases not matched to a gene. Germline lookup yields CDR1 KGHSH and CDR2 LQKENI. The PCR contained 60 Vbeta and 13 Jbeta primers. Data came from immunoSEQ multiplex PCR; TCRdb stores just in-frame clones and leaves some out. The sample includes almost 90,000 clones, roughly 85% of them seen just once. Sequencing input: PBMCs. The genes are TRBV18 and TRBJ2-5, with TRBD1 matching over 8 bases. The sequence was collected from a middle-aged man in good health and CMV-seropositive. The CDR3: CASSPRQGAETQYF. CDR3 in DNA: TGTGCCAGCTCACCTCGGCAGGGGGCCGAGACCCAGTACTTC. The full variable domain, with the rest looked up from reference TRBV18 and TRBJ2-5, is NAGVMQNPRHLVRRRGQEARLRCSPMKGHSHVYWYRQLPEEGLKFMVYLQKENIIDESGMPKERFSAEFPKEGPSILRIQQVVRGDSAAYFCASSPRQGAETQYFGPGTRLLVL.